This TCR beta chain was recovered during a study of tumor-infiltrating lymphocytes in oesophageal squamous cell carcinoma. The V segment lost 4 bases and the J segment 3 bases; nucleotides outside the gene matches: 0. The CDR3 extends over 12 amino acids. A single record per CDR3 protein comes from TCRdb applying MiXCR to the PCR reads. Among 20,000 to 25,000 distinct CDR3 sequences listed, approximately 40% were seen once. The origin of this receptor is a male donor with esophageal squamous cell carcinoma. This chain connects TRBV12-3 or TRBV12-4 to TRBJ2-7, with 7 positions matching TRBD2. The sample consisted of esophageal tumor tissue. CDR3 sequence: CASSWTSYEQYF. The CDR3 DNA reads as TGTGCCAGCAGTTGGACTAGCTACGAGCAGTACTTC.